This TCR beta chain was sequenced in a study of blood T cell repertoires in COVID-19. On the study more broadly: Italy, Spain and the United States were the sources of the convalescent and acute COVID-19 samples.

Using immunoSEQ multiplex PCR, the repertoire was profiled, and TCRdb retains in-frame clones only, with some absent. The sample consists of some 510,000 clones, over 75% of them appearing once. This receptor was identified in a woman aged 40 to 50 who had recovered from COVID-19. The material sequenced was PBMCs or T cells enriched from blood (not recorded which).

CDR3 nucleotide sequence: TGTGCCAGCAGCTACGGGCAGGGGAATGAAAAACTGTTTTTT. This codes for CASSYGQGNEKLFF. The rearrangement links TRBV7-9 to TRBJ1-4; perhaps TRBD1 as D (6 bases). The germline V gene encodes CDR1 SEHNR and CDR2 FQNEAQ (reference sequence). This CDR3 is 14 amino acids long. V lost 4 bases, J lost 5 bases, and 11 bases lay in between. Based on the CDR3 plus reference TRBV7-9 and TRBJ1-4, the full variable domain is DTGVSQNPRHKITKRGQNVTFRCDPISEHNRLYWYRQTLGQGPEFLTYFQNEAQLEKSRLLSDRFSAERPKGSFSTLEIQRTEQGDSAMYLCASSYGQGNEKLFFGSGTQLSVL.